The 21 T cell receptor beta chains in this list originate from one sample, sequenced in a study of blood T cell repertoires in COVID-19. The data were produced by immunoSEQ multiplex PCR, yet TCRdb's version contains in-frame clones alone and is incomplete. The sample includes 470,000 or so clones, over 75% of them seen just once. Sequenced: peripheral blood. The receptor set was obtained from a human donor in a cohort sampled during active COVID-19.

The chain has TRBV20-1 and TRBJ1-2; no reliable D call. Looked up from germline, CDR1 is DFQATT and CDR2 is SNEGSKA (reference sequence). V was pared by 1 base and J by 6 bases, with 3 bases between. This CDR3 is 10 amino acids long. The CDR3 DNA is TGCAGTGCTAGAGGAGATGGCTACACCTTC. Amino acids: CSARGDGYTF.

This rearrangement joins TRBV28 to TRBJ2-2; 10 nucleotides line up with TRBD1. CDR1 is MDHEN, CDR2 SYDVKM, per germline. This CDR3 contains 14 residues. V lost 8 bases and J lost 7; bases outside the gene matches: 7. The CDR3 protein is CASQTGGSLGELFF. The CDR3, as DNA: TGTGCCAGCCAGACAGGGGGCTCGCTCGGGGAGCTGTTTTTT.

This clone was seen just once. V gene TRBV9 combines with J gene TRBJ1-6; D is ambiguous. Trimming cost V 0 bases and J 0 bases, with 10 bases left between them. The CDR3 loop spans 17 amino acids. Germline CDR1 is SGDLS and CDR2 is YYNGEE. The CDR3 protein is CASSVGRDNSYNSPLHF. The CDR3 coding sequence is TGTGCCAGCAGCGTAGGTCGCGACAACTCCTATAATTCACCCCTCCACTTT.

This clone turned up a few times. The CDR3 is CASSRSTGATEAFF. CDR3 nucleotide sequence: TGTGCCAGCAGTAGAAGTACAGGGGCCACTGAAGCTTTCTTT. The chain employs TRBV6-5 and TRBJ1-1, with 7 nucleotides matching TRBD1. The germline V gene has CDR1 MNHEY and CDR2 SVGAGI. The CDR3 length is 14 residues. V shed 5 bases and J 4 bases; nucleotides not matched to a gene: 7.

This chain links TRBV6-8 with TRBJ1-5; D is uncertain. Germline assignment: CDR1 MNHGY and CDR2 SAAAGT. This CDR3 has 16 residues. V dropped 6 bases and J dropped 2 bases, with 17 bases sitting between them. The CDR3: CASSKRGGGGNQPQHF. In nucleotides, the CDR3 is TGTGCCAGCAGCAAGCGGGGAGGTGGGGGCAATCAGCCCCAGCATTTT.

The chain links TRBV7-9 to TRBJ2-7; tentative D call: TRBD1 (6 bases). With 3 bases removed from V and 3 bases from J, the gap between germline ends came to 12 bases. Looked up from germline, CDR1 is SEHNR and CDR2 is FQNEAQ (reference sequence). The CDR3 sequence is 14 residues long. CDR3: CASSLTGTNYEQYF. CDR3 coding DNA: TGTGCCAGCAGCTTGACCGGGACAAACTACGAGCAGTACTTC.

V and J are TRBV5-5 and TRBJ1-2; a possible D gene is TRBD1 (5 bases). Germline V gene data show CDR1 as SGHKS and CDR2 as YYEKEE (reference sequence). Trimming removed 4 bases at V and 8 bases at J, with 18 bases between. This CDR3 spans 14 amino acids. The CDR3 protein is CASSLDGARGGYTF. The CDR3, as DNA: TGTGCCAGCAGCCTCGACGGAGCTCGGGGGGGCTACACCTTC. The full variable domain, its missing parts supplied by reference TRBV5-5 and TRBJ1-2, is DAGVTQSPTHLIKTRGQQVTLRCSPISGHKSVSWYQQVLGQGPQFIFQYYEKEERGRGNFPDRFSARQFPNYSSELNVNALLLGDSALYLCASSLDGARGGYTFGSGTRLTVV.

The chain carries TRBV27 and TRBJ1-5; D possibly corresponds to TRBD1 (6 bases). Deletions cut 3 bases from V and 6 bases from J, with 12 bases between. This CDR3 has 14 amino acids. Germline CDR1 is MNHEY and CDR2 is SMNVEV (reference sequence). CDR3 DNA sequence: TGTGCCAGCAGTTTTTTCAGGGGCACTCAGCCCCAGCATTTT. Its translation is CASSFFRGTQPQHF.

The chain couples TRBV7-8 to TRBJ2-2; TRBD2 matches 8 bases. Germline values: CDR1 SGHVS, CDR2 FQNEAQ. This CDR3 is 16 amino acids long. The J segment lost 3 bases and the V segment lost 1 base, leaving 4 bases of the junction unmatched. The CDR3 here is CASSLDGRAYTGELFF. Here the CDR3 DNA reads TGTGCCAGCAGCTTAGACGGGAGGGCCTACACCGGGGAGCTGTTTTTT.

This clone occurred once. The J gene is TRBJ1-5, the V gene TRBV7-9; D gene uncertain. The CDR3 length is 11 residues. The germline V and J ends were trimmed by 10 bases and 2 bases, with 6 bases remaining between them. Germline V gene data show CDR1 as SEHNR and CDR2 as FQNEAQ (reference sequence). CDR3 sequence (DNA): TGTGCCATCGGGGGCAATCAGCCCCAGCATTTT. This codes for CAIGGNQPQHF.

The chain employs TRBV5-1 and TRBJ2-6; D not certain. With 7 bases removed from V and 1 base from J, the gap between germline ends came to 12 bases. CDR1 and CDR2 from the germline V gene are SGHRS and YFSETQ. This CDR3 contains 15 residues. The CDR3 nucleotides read TGCGCCAGCGGGCCTCCTGGATCTGGGGCCAACGTCCTGACTTTC. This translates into CASGPPGSGANVLTF.

In DNA, the CDR3 is TGTGCCAGCAGCCCCGAGAAGGGGGCGGGGTCCTATAATTCACCCCTCCACTTT. Translated: CASSPEKGAGSYNSPLHF. The rearrangement joins TRBV28 to TRBJ1-6; 7 bases are shared with TRBD1. This CDR3 contains 18 residues. The germline CDR1 and CDR2 sequences are MDHEN and SYDVKM. Trimming cost V 6 bases and J 1 base; bases outside gene matches: 12.

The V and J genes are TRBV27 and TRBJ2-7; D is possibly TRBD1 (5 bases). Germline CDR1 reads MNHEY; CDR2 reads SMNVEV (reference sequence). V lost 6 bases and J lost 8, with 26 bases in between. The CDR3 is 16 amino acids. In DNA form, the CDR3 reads TGTGCCAGCAGACCATCCAACGGACACATAAACGTTAAGCAGTACTTC. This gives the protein CASRPSNGHINVKQYF.

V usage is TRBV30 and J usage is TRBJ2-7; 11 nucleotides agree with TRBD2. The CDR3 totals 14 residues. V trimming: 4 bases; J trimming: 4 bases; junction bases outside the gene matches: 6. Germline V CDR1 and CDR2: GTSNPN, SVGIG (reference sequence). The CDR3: CAWKPGLAVYEQYF. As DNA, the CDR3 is TGTGCCTGGAAACCGGGACTAGCGGTATACGAGCAGTACTTC.

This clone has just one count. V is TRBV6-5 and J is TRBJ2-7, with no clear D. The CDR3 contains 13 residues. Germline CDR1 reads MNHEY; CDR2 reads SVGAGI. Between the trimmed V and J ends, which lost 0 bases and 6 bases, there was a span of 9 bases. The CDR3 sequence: CASSYSSRFEQYF. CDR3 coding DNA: TGTGCCAGCAGTTACTCGAGCCGTTTCGAGCAGTACTTC.

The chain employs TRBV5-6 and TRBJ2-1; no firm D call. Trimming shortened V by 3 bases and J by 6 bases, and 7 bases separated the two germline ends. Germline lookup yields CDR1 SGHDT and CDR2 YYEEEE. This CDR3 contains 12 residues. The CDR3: CASSSPSNEQFF. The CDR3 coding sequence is TGTGCCAGCAGCTCTCCGTCCAATGAGCAGTTCTTC.

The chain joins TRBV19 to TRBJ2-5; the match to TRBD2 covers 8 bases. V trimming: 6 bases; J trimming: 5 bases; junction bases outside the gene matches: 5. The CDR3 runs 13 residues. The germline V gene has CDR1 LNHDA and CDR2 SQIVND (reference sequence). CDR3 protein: CASSGRERETQYF. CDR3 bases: TGTGCCAGTAGCGGGAGGGAGAGGGAGACCCAGTACTTC. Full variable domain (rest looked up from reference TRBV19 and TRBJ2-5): DGGITQSPKYLFRKEGQNVTLSCEQNLNHDAMYWYRQDPGQGLRLIYYSQIVNDFQKGDIAEGYSVSREKKESFPLTVTSAQKNPTAFYLCASSGRERETQYFGPGTRLLVL.

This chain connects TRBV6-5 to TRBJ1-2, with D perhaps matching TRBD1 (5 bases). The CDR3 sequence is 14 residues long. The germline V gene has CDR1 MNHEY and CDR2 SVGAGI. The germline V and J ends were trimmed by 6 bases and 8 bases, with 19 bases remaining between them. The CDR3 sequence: CASSPWRGSSGYTF. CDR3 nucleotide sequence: TGTGCCAGCAGCCCCTGGAGGGGATCGTCGGGCTACACCTTC.

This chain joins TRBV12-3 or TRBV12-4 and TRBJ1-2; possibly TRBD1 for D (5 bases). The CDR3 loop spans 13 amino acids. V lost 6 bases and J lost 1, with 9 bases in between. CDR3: CASRVDSNYGYTF. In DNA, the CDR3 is TGTGCCAGCAGAGTCGACAGTAACTATGGCTACACCTTC.

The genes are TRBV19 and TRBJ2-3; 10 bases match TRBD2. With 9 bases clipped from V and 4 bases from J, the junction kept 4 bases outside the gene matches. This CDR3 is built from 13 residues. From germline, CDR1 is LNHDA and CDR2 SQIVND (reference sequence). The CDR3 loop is CASRGLASDTQYF. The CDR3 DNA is TGTGCCAGCAGGGGACTAGCGTCAGATACGCAGTATTTT.

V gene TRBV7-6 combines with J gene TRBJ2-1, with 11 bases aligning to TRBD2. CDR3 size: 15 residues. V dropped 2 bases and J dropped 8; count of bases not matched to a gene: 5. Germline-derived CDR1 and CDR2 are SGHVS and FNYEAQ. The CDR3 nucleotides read TGTGCCAGCAGCTTAAGACTAGCGGGAATCGATGAGCAGTTCTTC. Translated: CASSLRLAGIDEQFF. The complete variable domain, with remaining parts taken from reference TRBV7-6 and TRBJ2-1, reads GAGVSQSPRYKVTKRGQDVALRCDPISGHVSLYWYRQALGQGPEFLTYFNYEAQQDKSGLPNDRFSAERPEGSISTLTIQRTEQRDSAMYRCASSLRLAGIDEQFFGPGTRLTVL.